These 5 T cell receptor beta chains share one sample of origin, sequenced in a study of PD-1 blockade in classical Hodgkin lymphoma. Sequencing used immunoSEQ multiplex PCR; TCRdb keeps in-frame clones, though not all of them. This sample has about 97,000 clones, with around four fifths found just once. The patients all showed relapse after autologous stem cell transplantation, while their brentuximab vedotin exposure varied. The starting material was peripheral blood mononuclear cells (PBMCs), obtained at baseline. All receptors derive from a human donor with classical Hodgkin lymphoma.

V usage is TRBV14 and J usage is TRBJ2-7; 13 nucleotides line up with TRBD2. CDR1 is SGHDN, CDR2 FVKESK, per germline. Trimming took 0 bases from V and 6 from J; bases not matched to a gene: 8. The CDR3 extends over 17 amino acids. CDR3 loop: CASSQERGLAGLSEQYF. The DNA for the CDR3 is TGTGCCAGCAGCCAAGAAAGGGGACTAGCGGGACTGAGCGAGCAGTACTTC.

This clone was observed once. The gene calls are TRBV28 and TRBJ2-7; TRBD1 matches at 7 bases. Germline V CDR1 and CDR2: MDHEN, SYDVKM. The length of the CDR3 is 12 residues. J lost 5 bases, V lost 4 bases, and 2 bases had no gene match. CDR3 DNA sequence: TGTGCCAGCAGTTCCCAGGGGGACGAGCAGTACTTC. It translates to CASSSQGDEQYF.

This sequence joins TRBV6-5 and TRBJ2-1; 10 positions agree with TRBD2. The germline V gene encodes CDR1 MNHEY and CDR2 SVGAGI. With 5 bases clipped from V and 6 bases from J, the junction kept 7 bases outside the gene matches. The CDR3 runs 15 residues. CDR3 amino acids: CASSPLAGVGNEQFF. As DNA, the CDR3 is TGTGCCAGCAGTCCTCTAGCGGGAGTAGGCAATGAGCAGTTCTTC.

This clone was detected only once. V usage is TRBV5-1 and J usage is TRBJ2-7; 7 bases are shared with TRBD1. V lost 4 bases and J lost 6; bases outside the gene matches: 4. In germline, CDR1 is SGHRS, CDR2 YFSETQ. The length of the CDR3 is 12 residues. The CDR3 bases are TGCGCCAGCAGCACAGGGGACCGCGAGCAGTACTTC. This translates into CASSTGDREQYF.

The chain carries TRBV7-9 and TRBJ2-5; TRBD2 aligns across 9 bases. With 6 bases clipped from V and 3 bases from J, the junction kept 11 bases outside the gene matches. This CDR3 region has 16 residues. Germline V gene lookup returns CDR1 SEHNR and CDR2 FQNEAQ (reference sequence). The CDR3, as DNA: TGTGCCAGCAGTTCCAGAGTGGGACTAGCCGAAGAGACCCAGTACTTC. Its translation is CASSSRVGLAEETQYF. Full variable domain (remainder filled in from reference TRBV7-9 and TRBJ2-5): DTGVSQNPRHKITKRGQNVTFRCDPISEHNRLYWYRQTLGQGPEFLTYFQNEAQLEKSRLLSDRFSAERPKGSFSTLEIQRTEQGDSAMYLCASSSRVGLAEETQYFGPGTRLLVL.